The present T cell receptor (beta chain) was sequenced within a study of shared clonotypes between healthy human individuals. Regarding the study as a whole: It was the non-shared clonotypes that had lower generation probabilities than clonotypes shared by all four donors.

V gave up 6 bases and J gave up 0 bases, with 12 bases separating them. From germline, CDR1 is MNHEY and CDR2 SVGAGI. The CDR3 spans 15 residues. A note on this clone: The target antigen is unknown.

Across several immunoSEQ plates, the genomic DNA of each subset was split evenly. Sequenced by immunoSEQ multiplex PCR; TCRdb stores in-frame clones only, minus some. This table holds approximately 320,000 clones, 74% found once. This receptor was obtained from a man aged 25 to 45 in good health. The chain links TRBV6-5 to TRBJ1-3; D is perhaps TRBD1 (5 bases). The sample consisted of memory CD4+ T cells sorted from blood. This sample's subset: CD45RA-negative fraction. CDR3 in amino acids: CASSLWGGSGNTIYF. The CDR3 DNA sequence: TGTGCCAGCAGCCTCTGGGGGGGCTCTGGAAACACCATATATTTT.